At least ten counts were recorded for the clone carrying this TCR beta chain. CDR1 and CDR2 from the germline V gene are SGHDN and FVKESK. The length of the CDR3 is 13 residues. V lost 4 bases and J 5 bases, leaving 8 bases between the germline ends. This specimen belongs to a study of identical twins. TCRdb reanalysed the 5' RACE reads using MiXCR and keeps one entry per CDR3 protein. The data contain around 340,000 distinct CDR3 sequences, roughly 9% of them singletons. Sequenced: naive T cells sorted from blood. The source of this sequence is a woman in her fifties or sixties in good health. The chain links TRBV14 to TRBJ2-2, with a weak D call TRBD1 (6 bases). CDR3 sequence reads: CASSRRGTGELFF. DNA of the CDR3: TGTGCCAGCAGCCGAAGGGGGACCGGGGAGCTGTTTTTT. The full variable domain, in which reference TRBV14 and TRBJ2-2 provide the parts outside the CDR3, is EAGVTQFPSHSVIEKGQTVTLRCDPISGHDNLYWYRRVMGKEIKFLLHFVKESKQDESGMPNNRFLAERTGGTYSTLKVQPAELEDSGVYFCASSRRGTGELFFGEGSRLTVL.